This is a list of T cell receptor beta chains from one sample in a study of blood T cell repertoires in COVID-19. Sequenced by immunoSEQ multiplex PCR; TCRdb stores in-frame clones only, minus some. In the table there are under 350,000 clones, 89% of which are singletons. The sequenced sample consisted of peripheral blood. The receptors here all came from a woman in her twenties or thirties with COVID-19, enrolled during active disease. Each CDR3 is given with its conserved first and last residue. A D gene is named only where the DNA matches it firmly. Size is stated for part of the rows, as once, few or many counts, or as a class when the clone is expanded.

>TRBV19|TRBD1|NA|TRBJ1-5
TGTGCCAGTAGTATAGAAGGAACAGGGGGCAGGAATCAGCCCCAGCATTTT
CASSIEGTGGRNQPQHF
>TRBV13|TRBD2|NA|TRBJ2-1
TGTGCCAGCAGCTATGGGGCCTTGACTAGCGGAACCTACAATGAGCAGTTCTTC
CASSYGALTSGTYNEQFF
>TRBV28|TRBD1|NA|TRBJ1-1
TGTGCCAGCAGTTCTCCGGGACAGGGAACCATGCCTGGACGCACTGAAGCTTTCTTT
CASSSPGQGTMPGRTEAFF
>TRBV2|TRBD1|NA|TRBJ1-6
TGTGCCAGCAGTGAAGAAGGACGGACAGGGGGCGGGTCACCCCTCCACTTT
CASSEEGRTGGGSPLHF
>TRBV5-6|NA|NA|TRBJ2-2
TGTGCCAGCAGCTTGCAGGGGTTCACCGGGGAGCTGTTTTTT
CASSLQGFTGELFF
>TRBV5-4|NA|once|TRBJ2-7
TGTGCCAGCAGCCGACAAAACAGGGAGCAGTACTTC
CASSRQNREQYF
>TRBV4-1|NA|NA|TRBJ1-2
TGCGCCAGCAGCCCATCTAGGACAGACTATAACTATGGCTACACCTTC
CASSPSRTDYNYGYTF
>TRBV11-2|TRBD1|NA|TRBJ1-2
TGTGCCAGCAGCTCCACGGGACAGGGGATTTGGCTCTATGGCTACACCTTC
CASSSTGQGIWLYGYTF
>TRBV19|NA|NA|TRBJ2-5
TGTGCCAGTAGTATGTACAGCCAAGAGACCCAGTACTTC
CASSMYSQETQYF
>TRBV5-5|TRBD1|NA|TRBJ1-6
TGTGCCAGCAGCTTGGGGGACAGAGAAATTAATTCACCCCTCCACTTT
CASSLGDREINSPLHF
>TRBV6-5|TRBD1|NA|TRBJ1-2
TGTGCCAGCAGTTACGGGACAGGGGCGGGCTATGGCTACACCTTC
CASSYGTGAGYGYTF
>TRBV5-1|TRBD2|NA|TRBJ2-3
TGCGCCAGCACGAGTGGGCTAGCGGGGGGGCCTCTCACAGATACGCAGTATTTT
CASTSGLAGGPLTDTQYF
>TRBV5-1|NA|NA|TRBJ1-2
TGCGCCAGCAGCTCCAATAACTATGGCTACACCTTC
CASSSNNYGYTF
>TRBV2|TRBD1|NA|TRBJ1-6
TGTGCCAGCAGTGAGGGACAGCTTAATTCACCCCTCCACTTT
CASSEGQLNSPLHF
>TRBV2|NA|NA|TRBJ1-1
TGTGCCAGCAGTTGGCAGGGGAACACTGAAGCTTTCTTT
CASSWQGNTEAFF
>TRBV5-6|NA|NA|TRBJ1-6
TGTGCCAGCAGCCGAAGAGTTGTTCGGGTTGGATCACCCCTCCACTTT
CASSRRVVRVGSPLHF
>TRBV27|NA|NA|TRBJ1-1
TGTGCCAGCGCCCCGAGCCAAAGGGGCACTGAAGCTTTCTTT
CASAPSQRGTEAFF
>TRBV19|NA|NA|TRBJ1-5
TGTGCCAGTAGTATCGGGATCAATCAGCCCCAGCATTTT
CASSIGINQPQHF
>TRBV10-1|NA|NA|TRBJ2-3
TGCGCCAGCAGTTCTCCGACAGCAGATACGCAGTATTTT
CASSSPTADTQYF
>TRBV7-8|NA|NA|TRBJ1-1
TGTGCCAGCAGCTTACTCGGGGGGGAAGCTTTCTTT
CASSLLGGEAFF
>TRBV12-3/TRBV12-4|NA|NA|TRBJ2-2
TGTGCCAGCAGTCCGGGAACCGGGGAGCTGTTTTTT
CASSPGTGELFF
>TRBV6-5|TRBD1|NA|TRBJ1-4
TGTGCCAGCAGGGGACAGACTCGGGAAAAACTGTTTTTT
CASRGQTREKLFF
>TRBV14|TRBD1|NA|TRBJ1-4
TGTGCCAGCAGCCAAGATGTCAGACAGGGGGGTGAAAAACTGTTTTTT
CASSQDVRQGGEKLFF
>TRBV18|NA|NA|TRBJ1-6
TGTGCCAGCTCAGGGCAGGGCTACTCACCCCTCCACTTT
CASSGQGYSPLHF
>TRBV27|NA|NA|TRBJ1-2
TGTGCCAGCAGTTCGGCAGGGAGGGATGGCTACACCTTC
CASSSAGRDGYTF
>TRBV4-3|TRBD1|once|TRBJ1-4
TGCGCCAGCAGCCAAGACGGGACAGATAATGAAAAACTGTTTTTT
CASSQDGTDNEKLFF
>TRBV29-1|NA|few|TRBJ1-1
TGCAGCGCCGAGCCGATATACCTAAACACTGAAGCTTTCTTT
CSAEPIYLNTEAFF
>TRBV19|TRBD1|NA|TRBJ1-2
TGTGCCAGTAGTCGACAGGGAACTAACTATGGCTACACCTTC
CASSRQGTNYGYTF
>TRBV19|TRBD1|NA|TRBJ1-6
TGTGCCACCGGACAGGGGATGGGACCCCTCCACTTT
CATGQGMGPLHF
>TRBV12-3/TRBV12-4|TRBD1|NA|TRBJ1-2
TGTGCCAGCAGTTTTACAGGGGCGGGCTACACCTTC
CASSFTGAGYTF
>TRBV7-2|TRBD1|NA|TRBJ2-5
TGTGCCAGCAGCTCATCAGGGGGCCCCGAGACCCAGTACTTC
CASSSSGGPETQYF
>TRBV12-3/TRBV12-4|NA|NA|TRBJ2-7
TGTGCCAGCACCGACGACCGGGGAGGCGAGCAGTACTTC
CASTDDRGGEQYF
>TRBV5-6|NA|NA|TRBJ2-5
TGTGCCAGCAGCTTTACTCAGGGATTCCAAGAGACCCAGTACTTC
CASSFTQGFQETQYF
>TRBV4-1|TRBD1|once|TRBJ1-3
TGCGCCAGCAGCCAGCTCCTTTGGACAGGCTACTCTGGAAACACCATATATTTT
CASSQLLWTGYSGNTIYF
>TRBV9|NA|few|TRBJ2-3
TGTGCCAGCGGGCGGGGACAGAGCACAGATACGCAGTATTTT
CASGRGQSTDTQYF
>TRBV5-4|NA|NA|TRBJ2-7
TGTGCCAGCAGCTATGGAGGCCAGCCCTACGAGCAGTACTTC
CASSYGGQPYEQYF